This passage covers 17 T cell receptor beta chains from one sample sequenced in a study of T cells in Graves' hyperthyroidism and ophthalmopathy. RNA transcripts served as the template for amplifying TCR beta CDR3 regions. During a first-round RT-PCR of the TCR CDR3, the HTBI primer set was used. TCRdb reanalysed the multiplex PCR reads using MiXCR and keeps one entry per CDR3 protein. The sample includes 350,000 or so distinct CDR3 sequences, about a sixth of them seen just once. Sequencing used blood. The receptors were sampled from a woman aged 40 to 50 with Graves' ophthalmopathy.

This clonotype was counted many times. This chain joins TRBV4-1 and TRBJ2-5; D is possibly TRBD2 (6 bases). There are 16 residues in the CDR3. Germline V CDR1 and CDR2: MGHRA, YSYEKL. V was cut by 5 bases and J by 2 bases, with 18 bases left in between. The CDR3 sequence: CASSLAVPPFQETQYF. CDR3 nucleotide sequence: TGCGCCAGCAGCTTAGCGGTCCCCCCCTTTCAAGAGACCCAGTACTTC.

This clonotype appeared a few times. The chain links TRBV7-8 to TRBJ1-1, with 8 bases identical to TRBD1. CDR3 size: 15 residues. Germline V CDR1 and CDR2: SGHVS, FQNEAQ. V dropped 1 base and J dropped 4; count of bases not matched to a gene: 5. The CDR3 DNA reads TGTGCCAGCAGCTTAGGGGGACAGGCGAGCACTGAAGCTTTCTTT. This gives the protein CASSLGGQASTEAFF.

This clonotype was seen at least ten times. The chain has TRBV30 and TRBJ2-7; the D gene could be TRBD1 or TRBD2 (5 bases each). Trimming removed 5 bases at V and 3 bases at J, with 11 bases between. This CDR3 is built from 12 residues. The germline V gene has CDR1 GTSNPN and CDR2 SVGIG (reference sequence). CDR3 protein: CAWEGRNYEQYF. In nucleotides, the CDR3 is TGTGCCTGGGAGGGACGTAACTACGAGCAGTACTTC.

As to this clonotype: This may be a read error: a much more frequent sequence differs by one nucleotide. J is TRBJ1-1 and V is TRBV12-3 or TRBV12-4; D is undetermined. The length of the CDR3 is 12 residues. The chain's CDR3 is CVRPYRGTEAFF. The CDR3, as DNA: TGTGTCAGACCTTACCGAGGCACTGAAGCTTTCTTT.

This clonotype was observed many times. The chain employs TRBV18 and TRBJ1-2; the D is unclear. CDR1 and CDR2 (germline): KGHSH, LQKENI. This CDR3 has 16 residues. V lost 3 bases, J lost 6 bases, and 20 bases lay in between. The CDR3 protein is CASSPIYEVPVDGYTF. The DNA for the CDR3 is TGTGCCAGCTCACCTATATACGAAGTTCCGGTGGATGGCTACACCTTC.

The rearrangement links TRBV27 to TRBJ2-7; 11 bases map to TRBD2. Germline V gene sequence: CDR1 MNHEY, CDR2 SMNVEV (reference sequence). This CDR3 contains 14 residues. J gave up 6 bases and V 6 bases, and 7 bases lay outside the gene matches. The CDR3 DNA follows: TGTGCCAGCAGCACTAGCGGGAGACCATTCGAGCAGTACTTC. Protein: CASSTSGRPFEQYF.

This clonotype was detected ten times or more. Since a much larger clone is just one base distant, this may be a read error. The V call is TRBV12-3 or TRBV12-4, the J call TRBJ1-5; D call uncertain. The CDR3 totals 15 residues. The CDR3 loop reads CANSPPPVRNQPQHF. Written as DNA, the CDR3 is TGTGCCAACAGTCCCCCCCCGGTCAGGAATCAGCCCCAGCATTTT.

The chain links TRBV7-6 to TRBJ1-2; no definite D call. This CDR3 is 13 amino acids long. CDR1 is SGHVS, CDR2 FNYEAQ, per germline. V dropped 5 bases and J dropped 3 bases, with 10 bases sitting between them. The CDR3 bases are TGTGCCAGCAGCACAGTAACGTACTATGGCTACACCTTC. This codes for CASSTVTYYGYTF.

This clonotype was found many times. The chain carries TRBV4-1 and TRBJ1-2; D uncertain. Germline V lookup: CDR1 MGHRA, CDR2 YSYEKL. This CDR3 has 14 residues. Trimming took off 6 bases at V and 2 bases at J, with 13 bases between the two ends. The CDR3 loop reads CASSPAGGNYGYTF. DNA for the CDR3: TGCGCCAGCAGTCCCGCAGGCGGCAACTATGGCTACACCTTC.

This clonotype was observed at least ten times. This chain uses TRBV27 with TRBJ1-6; D is ambiguous. This CDR3 region has 15 residues. From germline, CDR1 is MNHEY and CDR2 SMNVEV (reference sequence). Trimming left V 6 bases short and J 5 bases short, with 14 bases between. The CDR3 nucleotides read TGTGCCAGCAGCCCACTCCGGGGTGATAATTCACCCCTCCACTTT. Its protein is CASSPLRGDNSPLHF.

This clonotype was counted ten times or more. This sequence joins TRBV7-2 and TRBJ1-1; 7 bases are shared with TRBD1. Germline CDR1 reads SGHTA; CDR2 reads FQGNSA. V was pared by 5 bases and J by 1 base, with 4 bases of the junction left unmatched. The length of the CDR3 is 14 residues. CDR3 DNA sequence: TGTGCCAGCAGCCCAGGGGGTTGGAACACTGAAGCTTTCTTT. This encodes CASSPGGWNTEAFF.

This clonotype was seen at least ten times. The V call is TRBV6-2 or TRBV6-3, the J call TRBJ2-5; perhaps TRBD1 as D (6 bases). V shed 6 bases and J shed 5 bases, with 16 bases lying between them. This CDR3 comprises 14 residues. Germline V CDR1 and CDR2: MNHEY, SVGEGT. The CDR3 protein is CASSQGQSWETQYF. CDR3 nucleotide sequence: TGTGCCAGCAGCCAAGGACAGTCATGGGAGACCCAGTACTTC.

This clonotype was observed at least ten times. The CDR3 nucleotides are TGCAGTGCTAGTGTACTCAATAGCAATCAGCCCCAGCATTTT. This codes for CSASVLNSNQPQHF. The chain carries TRBV20-1 and TRBJ1-5; D remains ambiguous. V lost 3 bases to trimming and J lost 0 bases, with 9 bases between them. CDR1 is DFQATT, CDR2 SNEGSKA, per germline (reference sequence). This CDR3 comprises 14 residues.

This clonotype was counted at least ten times. The rearrangement links TRBV2 to TRBJ2-5, with D perhaps matching TRBD1 (7 bases). The CDR3 covers 14 residues. Germline V gene lookup returns CDR1 SNHLY and CDR2 FYNNEI. Trimming removed 0 bases from V and 3 bases from J, with 8 bases in between. DNA of the CDR3: TGTGCCAGCAGTGAAGCCAGGGGGGAAGAGACCCAGTACTTC. Amino acid sequence: CASSEARGEETQYF.

The chain couples TRBV6-5 to TRBJ1-5; D is uncertain. V was trimmed by 1 base and J by 0 bases, leaving 4 bases between them. This CDR3 has 14 residues. CDR1 is MNHEY and CDR2 is SVGAGI in the germline V gene. CDR3 sequence (DNA): TGTGCCAGCAGTTACTTATATAGCAATCAGCCCCAGCATTTT. Protein product: CASSYLYSNQPQHF.

This clonotype came up many times. The chain recombines TRBV11-2 with TRBJ1-2; 7 positions agree with TRBD1. CDR1 and CDR2 from the germline V gene are SGHAT and FQNNGV. J lost 7 bases, V lost 0 bases, and 11 bases had no gene match. The CDR3 is made up of 16 amino acids. CDR3 coding DNA: TGTGCCAGCAGCTTAGACCCGGGACAGCTAGGTCGTGGCTACACCTTC. Its protein is CASSLDPGQLGRGYTF.

The rearrangement joins TRBV11-1 to TRBJ2-2, with 10 bases aligning to TRBD2. J lost 3 bases, V lost 5 bases, and 9 bases had no gene match. Germline V gene lookup returns CDR1 SGHAT and CDR2 FQDESV (reference sequence). The CDR3 consists of 17 residues. The CDR3 DNA reads as TGTGCCAGCAGCGAACTGAGTAGCGGGAGGTACACCGGGGAGCTGTTTTTT. It is translated as CASSELSSGRYTGELFF.